One and the same sample provided the 23 T cell receptor beta chains below, sequenced in a study of blood T cell repertoires in COVID-19. Generated by immunoSEQ multiplex PCR, the TCRdb table keeps only in-frame clones and is missing some. The table lists almost 200,000 clones, 86% of them singletons, with 0.75% to 0.95% in the top ten. Material for sequencing was peripheral blood. Receptors were obtained from a woman aged 65 to 85 with acute or convalescent COVID-19.

V usage is TRBV11-2 and J usage is TRBJ2-5; 7 bases are shared with TRBD1. The CDR3 runs to 13 residues. Per the germline V gene, CDR1 is SGHAT and CDR2 is FQNNGV. V was pared by 3 bases and J by 3 bases, with 1 base of the junction left unmatched. CDR3 nucleotide sequence: TGTGCCAGCAGCTTTACAGGGGAAGAGACCCAGTACTTC. The encoded protein is CASSFTGEETQYF.

The rearrangement links TRBV29-1 to TRBJ2-6; D ambiguous. The CDR3 is 14 amino acids. The germline V gene encodes CDR1 SQVTM and CDR2 ANQGSEA. Trimming left V 4 bases short and J 0 bases short, with 7 bases between. The CDR3: CSVASSSGANVLTF. For the CDR3, the DNA is TGCAGCGTTGCTAGTAGCTCTGGGGCCAACGTCCTGACTTTC.

The gene calls are TRBV5-1 and TRBJ2-5, with D possibly TRBD1 on 5 matching bases. This CDR3 is 14 amino acids long. Germline CDR1 reads SGHRS; CDR2 reads YFSETQ. V lost 2 bases and J lost 4, with 12 bases in between. The CDR3 reads CASSFDRTRETQYF. The DNA for the CDR3 is TGCGCCAGCAGCTTCGATAGGACAAGAGAGACCCAGTACTTC.

V is TRBV5-1 and J is TRBJ2-5, with 8 bases that match TRBD1. This CDR3 has 14 amino acids. With V trimmed by 4 bases and J by 5 bases, 7 bases remained unmatched. Germline-derived CDR1 and CDR2 are SGHRS and YFSETQ. The DNA of the CDR3 is TGCGCCAGCAGCCCTCGGACAGGGACGGAGACCCAGTACTTC. This codes for CASSPRTGTETQYF.

CDR3 protein: CASSLGGQGLNYEQYF. CDR3 coding DNA: TGTGCCAGCAGCTTAGGAGGCCAGGGACTAAACTACGAGCAGTACTTC. The chain is built from TRBV7-8 and TRBJ2-7, with 7 bases matching TRBD2. V lost 1 base, J lost 3 bases, and 9 bases stayed unmatched. The CDR3 consists of 16 residues. CDR1 and CDR2 (germline): SGHVS, FQNEAQ.

As DNA, the CDR3 is TGTGCCAGCAGCTTATGGGCGGGGGCCTCCTACGAGCAGTACTTC. It encodes CASSLWAGASYEQYF. The chain has TRBV7-3 and TRBJ2-7; tentatively, D is TRBD2 (7 bases). Deletions cut 2 bases from V and 0 bases from J, with 11 bases between. Germline CDR1 is SGHTA and CDR2 is FQGTGA. The CDR3 loop spans 15 amino acids.

The rearrangement links TRBV11-2 to TRBJ2-4, with a weak D call TRBD2 (6 bases). This CDR3 comprises 16 residues. Deletions cut 0 bases from V and 8 bases from J, with 17 bases between. Germline V lookup: CDR1 SGHAT, CDR2 FQNNGV. The CDR3 coding sequence is TGTGCCAGCAGCTTAGATCTTGTGCGGGACTCATACATTCAGTACTTC. Translation gives CASSLDLVRDSYIQYF.

J is TRBJ1-3 and V is TRBV5-1; 9 bases map to TRBD1. CDR3 size: 15 residues. The germline gives CDR1 SGHRS, CDR2 YFSETQ. J was trimmed by 2 bases and V by 0 bases; bases with no gene match: 0. CDR3 amino acids: CASSLDRGPGNTIYF. The CDR3 region has the DNA TGCGCCAGCAGCTTGGACAGGGGGCCTGGAAACACCATATATTTT.

The chain has TRBV28 and TRBJ2-7; 8 nucleotides line up with TRBD2. The CDR3 is 13 residues long. Germline V gives CDR1 MDHEN, CDR2 SYDVKM. V lost 11 bases, J lost 6 bases, and 12 bases stayed unmatched. DNA of the CDR3: TGTGCCGCGGAGCGTAGCGGGAAAGGCGAGCAGTACTTC. Its translation is CAAERSGKGEQYF.

The sample holds a few counts of this clone. The gene calls are TRBV6-6 and TRBJ2-2; TRBD1 aligns across 7 bases. CDR1 is MNHNY, CDR2 SVGAGI, per germline (reference sequence). V lost 8 bases, J lost 4 bases, and 7 bases stayed unmatched. The CDR3 runs 14 residues. As DNA, the CDR3 is TGTGCCAGCCGAGGGGGCGATATCACCGGGGAGCTGTTTTTT. Amino acid sequence: CASRGGDITGELFF.

The chain combines TRBV19 with TRBJ1-3; possibly TRBD1 for D (5 bases). CDR1 and CDR2 from the germline V gene are LNHDA and SQIVND (reference sequence). The CDR3 has 17 residues. The V end lost 3 bases, the J end lost 0 bases, and 15 bases lay between the germline ends. For the CDR3, the DNA is TGTGCCAGTAGTATCGAAGGGGCCCTAAGCTCTGGAAACACCATATATTTT. The encoded protein is CASSIEGALSSGNTIYF.

The chain links TRBV19 to TRBJ1-5; possibly TRBD1 for D (6 bases). The germline V and J ends were trimmed by 3 bases and 2 bases, with 11 bases remaining between them. The CDR3 length is 15 residues. Germline V gene data show CDR1 as LNHDA and CDR2 as SQIVND (reference sequence). Here the CDR3 reads CASSMAGVGNQPQHF. The CDR3 coding sequence is TGTGCCAGTAGTATGGCAGGGGTAGGCAATCAGCCCCAGCATTTT.

This CDR3 reads CASSSQGATGFRQFF. The CDR3 DNA follows: TGTGCCAGCTCCAGCCAGGGGGCAACCGGCTTTAGGCAGTTCTTC. The chain uses TRBV18 and TRBJ2-1, with 8 bases that match TRBD1. The CDR3 consists of 15 residues. Germline CDR1 reads KGHSH; CDR2 reads LQKENI. The V gene end was trimmed by 6 bases and the J gene end by 12 bases; junction bases not matched to a gene: 16.

This clone came up a few times. This chain links TRBV29-1 with TRBJ2-7; 14 bases align to TRBD2. The ends lost 5 bases at V and 7 bases at J; junction bases unmatched: 16. Per the germline V gene, CDR1 is SQVTM and CDR2 is ANQGSEA. This CDR3 is built from 17 residues. CDR3 sequence reads: CSVTPVPGLAGAREQYF. In nucleotides, the CDR3 is TGCAGCGTTACCCCGGTCCCGGGACTAGCGGGGGCCAGGGAGCAGTACTTC.

V and J are TRBV27 and TRBJ1-6, with 8 bases matching TRBD1. Germline assignment: CDR1 MNHEY and CDR2 SMNVEV (reference sequence). The CDR3 runs to 19 residues. The V segment lost 3 bases and the J segment 1 base; nucleotides outside the gene matches: 11. This chain's CDR3 is CASSFSRGLLGSYNSPLHF. The CDR3 nucleotides are TGTGCCAGCAGTTTTAGCAGGGGGCTTCTAGGATCCTATAATTCACCCCTCCACTTT.

The gene calls are TRBV29-1 and TRBJ1-5, with TRBD1 identical over 10 bases. Germline V CDR1 and CDR2: SQVTM, ANQGSEA. Unmatched junction bases numbered 2, after V lost 8 bases and J lost 4 bases. CDR3 length equals 12 residues. DNA of the CDR3: TGCAGCACGGGACAGGGGAATCAGCCCCAGCATTTT. Translated, it gives CSTGQGNQPQHF.

V gene TRBV5-1 combines with J gene TRBJ2-5, with a weak D call TRBD2 (6 bases). Trimming took off 3 bases at V and 4 bases at J, with 19 bases between the two ends. Germline V lookup: CDR1 SGHRS, CDR2 YFSETQ. The CDR3 is made up of 16 amino acids. This chain's CDR3 is CASSSGTPNSPETQYF. The CDR3 DNA follows: TGCGCCAGCAGCTCTGGGACTCCTAATTCTCCAGAGACCCAGTACTTC.

This clone was observed a single time. J is TRBJ2-2 and V is TRBV9, with 11 bases matching TRBD1. Looked up from germline, CDR1 is SGDLS and CDR2 is YYNGEE. V shed 3 bases and J 6 bases; nucleotides not matched to a gene: 4. The CDR3 length is 15 residues. The CDR3 sequence: CASSGRDRGAGELFF. DNA of the CDR3: TGTGCCAGCAGCGGGAGGGACAGGGGGGCCGGGGAGCTGTTTTTT.

The rearrangement uses TRBV7-8 and TRBJ1-5; D gene ambiguous. The CDR3 sequence is 15 residues long. V was clipped by 3 bases and J by 5 bases, with 14 bases between them. The V gene's germline CDR1 is SGHVS and CDR2 FQNEAQ. CDR3 region: CASSFSVESHQPQHF. The CDR3 DNA reads as TGTGCCAGCAGCTTTTCAGTGGAGAGTCATCAGCCCCAGCATTTT.

The chain couples TRBV10-2 to TRBJ1-5; D is undetermined. The CDR3 runs to 13 residues. The germline V gene has CDR1 WSHSY and CDR2 SAAADI. Trimming pared 2 bases from V and 4 bases from J, leaving 6 bases between. The CDR3 protein is CASSEPVNQPQHF. DNA for the CDR3: TGCGCCAGCAGTGAGCCAGTTAATCAGCCCCAGCATTTT.

The gene calls are TRBV11-3 and TRBJ2-5, with 13 bases that match TRBD2. The V segment lost 1 base and the J segment 9 bases; nucleotides outside the gene matches: 5. CDR1 is SGHNT, CDR2 YENEEA, per germline. This CDR3 spans 15 amino acids. The CDR3 is CASSLAGLAGDSQYF. CDR3 DNA sequence: TGTGCCAGCAGCTTAGCTGGACTAGCGGGAGACTCCCAGTACTTC.

V usage is TRBV5-1 and J usage is TRBJ2-3; perhaps TRBD1 as D (6 bases). Trimming took 4 bases from V and 8 from J, leaving 11 bases between them. The CDR3 loop spans 12 amino acids. CDR1 is SGHRS, CDR2 YFSETQ, per germline. For the CDR3, the DNA is TGCGCCAGCAGCCCTGACAGGCCTACGCAGTATTTT. This translates into CASSPDRPTQYF.

This chain connects TRBV7-9 to TRBJ2-2; tentative D call: TRBD1 (6 bases). CDR1 and CDR2 (germline): SEHNR, FQNEAQ (reference sequence). The CDR3 has 14 amino acids. V lost 5 bases and J lost 4, with 11 bases in between. CDR3 coding DNA: TGTGCCAGCAGCAACAGGGCCCCCACCGGGGAGCTGTTTTTT. Translating gives CASSNRAPTGELFF.